The clone carrying this TCR beta chain has a count of ten or more. Its specificity is not known. The CDR3 is 15 amino acids. Losses at the gene ends were 1 base for V and 3 bases for J; bases not matched to a gene: 0. Germline-derived CDR1 and CDR2 are LNHNV and YYDKDF (reference sequence). cDNA was made by 5'RACE with 10-nucleotide random UMIs. TCRdb recomputed calls from the 5' RACE reads with MiXCR, one row per CDR3 protein. The data contain about 66,000 distinct CDR3 sequences, less than 5.5% of them singletons. These data belong to a study of neurological immune-mediated disorders. Overall study results and limits: One cluster of related CDR3 sequences contained, by phylogenetic grouping, the repertoires of 18 of 34 multiple sclerosis patients and formed a possible signature. None of the CDR3 amino acid sequences found in expanded clones was shared across subjects. This suggests that the TCR-beta repertoires were private in all groups.

PBMCs stored at -80 C, 2 million in total, were the source of the unsorted libraries. The chain couples TRBV15 to TRBJ2-7, with 13 bases fitting TRBD2. This receptor was taken from a man aged 25 to 40 with multiple sclerosis. The sample was PBMCs. The CDR3 DNA sequence: TGTGCCACCAGCAGAGGGACTAGCGGGGGCTACGAGCAGTACGTC. Translation: CATSRGTSGGYEQYV.